The sequence of this TCR beta chain was determined in a study of blood T cell repertoires in COVID-19. Background on the study: The origin of the acute and convalescent COVID-19 samples was the United States, Italy and Spain. T cells, B-cell-depleted T cells, or PBMCs supplied cDNA or gDNA.

Source study methods: Researchers report that nucleated cell counts were estimated from reference gene primer amplification. Sequencing used immunoSEQ multiplex PCR; TCRdb keeps in-frame clones, though not all of them. D and trimming come from the DNA, and the V and J calls and clone size come from that table. Among 46,000 or so clones listed, over 80% were seen once. From germline, CDR1 is MNHEY and CDR2 SVGAGI. This CDR3 comprises 14 residues. V dropped 5 bases and J dropped 5; count of bases not matched to a gene: 7. This chain uses TRBV6-5 with TRBJ1-2; 8 bases fit TRBD1. The material sequenced was peripheral blood. This receptor was identified in a man aged 50 to 60 with acute or convalescent COVID-19. In DNA form, the CDR3 reads TGTGCCAGCAGTCTAAAGACAGGGGCTTATGGCTACACCTTC. This encodes CASSLKTGAYGYTF.